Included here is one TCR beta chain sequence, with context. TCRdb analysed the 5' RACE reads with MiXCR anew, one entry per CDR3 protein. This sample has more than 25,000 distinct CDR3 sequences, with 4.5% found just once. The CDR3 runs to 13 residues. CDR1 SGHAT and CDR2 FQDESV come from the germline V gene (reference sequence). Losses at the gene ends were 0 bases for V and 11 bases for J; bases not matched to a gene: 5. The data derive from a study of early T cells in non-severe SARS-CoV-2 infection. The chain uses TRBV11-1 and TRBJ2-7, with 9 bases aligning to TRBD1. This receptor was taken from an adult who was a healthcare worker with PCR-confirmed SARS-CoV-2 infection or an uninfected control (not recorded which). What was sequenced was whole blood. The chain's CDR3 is CASSLAPDRGEYF. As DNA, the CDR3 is TGTGCCAGCAGCTTAGCACCGGACAGGGGCGAGTACTTC.